This T cell receptor beta chain was observed in a study of regulatory T cells in long-lasting Graves disease. Study-level findings and limits: Newly diagnosed patients had higher TCR diversity than persistent Graves' patients did. Researchers examined only peripheral blood and not thyroid tissue.

TCR beta libraries were built with iRepertoire HTBI primers and Arm-PCR of CDR3 regions. TCRdb recomputed calls from the multiplex PCR reads with MiXCR, one row per CDR3 protein. The sample has about 290,000 distinct CDR3 sequences; around 23% are singletons. Time point: persistent/refractory GD, antithyroid drugs over 5 years with positive TRAb. PBMC RNA was the source of the TCR library. Germline V gene data show CDR1 as MNHNS and CDR2 as SASEGT. This CDR3 region has 15 residues. Trimming cost V 5 bases and J 1 base, with 15 bases left between them. This clonotype has a count of ten or more. What it binds is unknown.

Sequencing was performed on peripheral blood mononuclear cells (PBMCs), taken when the disease was refractory, from a patient treated with antithyroid drugs. This rearrangement joins TRBV6-1 to TRBJ2-7; D is possibly TRBD1 (6 bases). The TCR comes from a female donor with Graves disease. CDR3 sequence reads: CASSRLNRESYEQYF. The CDR3 DNA sequence: TGTGCCAGCAGTCGCTTGAACAGGGAGTCCTACGAGCAGTACTTC.